This is a list of T cell receptor beta chains from one sample in a study of T cells in localized non-small cell lung cancer. TCRdb's table, derived via immunoSEQ multiplex PCR, lists solely in-frame clones and lacks some. This table holds over 45,000 clones, approximately 80% found once. The source material was peripheral blood, sampled before any cancer treatment. The source of these receptors is a man aged 40 to 75 with stage I squamous cell lung carcinoma. Both conserved end residues are part of each CDR3. The D gene is left open where the match is weak. The size entry is marked missing in some rows and otherwise reads once, few, many or a size class.

.	.	TRBV6-5	TRBJ1-4	CASLLGVGEKLFF	TGTGCCAGCCTGCTGGGGGTTGGTGAAAAACTGTTTTTT
.	.	TRBV18	TRBJ2-7	CASSPRNGEYEQYF	TGTGCCAGCTCACCAAGGAACGGGGAATACGAGCAGTACTTC
.	.	TRBV11-2	TRBJ1-3	CASSLRGGMANTIYF	TGTGCCAGCAGCTTAAGGGGGGGTATGGCGAACACCATATATTTT
few	.	TRBV28	TRBJ2-7	CASSGGGWGEQYF	TGTGCCAGCAGTGGGGGAGGCTGGGGCGAGCAGTACTTC
.	.	TRBV7-9	TRBJ2-3	CARGGTDTQYF	TGTGCCCGCGGGGGCACAGATACGCAGTATTTT
few	.	TRBV5-1	TRBJ2-3	CASSLVLSLGAGQYF	TGCGCCAGCAGCTTGGTATTAAGTTTGGGGGCAGGGCAGTATTTT
.	.	TRBV7-6	TRBJ1-3	CASSLEGIYSGNTIYF	TGTGCCAGCAGCTTAGAGGGCATCTACTCTGGAAACACCATATATTTT
.	.	TRBV15	TRBJ1-5	CATSRDPGLNQPQHF	TGTGCCACCAGCAGAGATCCGGGGTTGAATCAGCCCCAGCATTTT
few	TRBD1	TRBV6-5	TRBJ1-1	CASSYWGTGITEAFF	TGTGCCAGCAGTTACTGGGGGACAGGGATCACTGAAGCTTTCTTT
few	.	TRBV6-5	TRBJ1-1	CASSYAAMNTEAFF	TGTGCCAGCAGTTATGCGGCCATGAACACTGAAGCTTTCTTT
.	TRBD2	TRBV10-3	TRBJ2-3	CAISGSGSGDEGDTQYF	TGTGCCATCAGTGGATCTGGGAGCGGGGACGAAGGAGATACGCAGTATTTT
.	.	TRBV5-8	TRBJ1-5	CASSLPNQPQHF	TGTGCCAGCAGCTTACCCAATCAGCCCCAGCATTTT
.	.	TRBV15	TRBJ2-5	CATSRVGGRRSPETQYF	TGTGCCACCAGCAGAGTGGGGGGGCGTCGATCACCAGAGACCCAGTACTTC
.	TRBD2	TRBV5-1	TRBJ2-3	CASSLGVRGDSTDTQYF	TGCGCCAGCAGCTTGGGTGTACGGGGGGATAGCACAGATACGCAGTATTTT
.	.	TRBV27	TRBJ2-1	CASSLSGPLNEQFF	TGTGCCAGCAGTTTATCCGGACCGCTCAATGAGCAGTTCTTC
.	.	TRBV28	TRBJ2-4	CASTSLKEGGLAKNIQYF	TGTGCCAGCACCTCATTGAAGGAGGGGGGACTAGCCAAAAACATTCAGTACTTC
.	.	TRBV6-5	TRBJ2-7	CASRRDEYEQYF	TGTGCCAGCAGACGCGACGAATACGAGCAGTACTTC
.	TRBD1	TRBV6-5	TRBJ1-5	CASSWTGINQPQHF	TGTGCCAGCAGTTGGACAGGTATCAATCAGCCCCAGCATTTT
.	TRBD1	TRBV2	TRBJ2-5	CASRTGKETQYF	TGTGCCAGCAGGACAGGGAAAGAGACCCAGTACTTC
.	.	TRBV29-1	TRBJ1-1	CSVEEGTEAFF	TGCAGCGTTGAGGAGGGCACTGAAGCTTTCTTT
few	.	TRBV28	TRBJ2-7	CASTSYYLGYEQYF	TGTGCCAGCACCTCTTATTACCTGGGGTACGAGCAGTACTTC
.	.	TRBV5-5	TRBJ2-1	CASTLSSYNEQFF	TGTGCCAGCACCCTGAGCTCCTACAATGAGCAGTTCTTC
.	.	TRBV6-1	TRBJ2-7	CASSFRGHGLYEQYF	TGTGCCAGCAGTTTTAGGGGACACGGACTATACGAGCAGTACTTC
.	TRBD1	TRBV7-9	TRBJ1-5	CASSSTDRGLDSNQPQHF	TGTGCCAGCAGCTCTACGGACAGGGGGCTTGATAGCAATCAGCCCCAGCATTTT
once	TRBD2	TRBV11-2	TRBJ2-2	CASSRRGVAGTGELFF	TGTGCCAGCAGTCGTCGGGGGGTAGCGGGGACCGGGGAGCTGTTTTTT
.	TRBD2	TRBV28	TRBJ2-7	CASRLAGLVLYEQYF	TGTGCCAGCAGACTAGCGGGTCTAGTCCTCTACGAGCAGTACTTC
.	.	TRBV19	TRBJ2-1	CASTTTGSPNEQFF	TGTGCCAGTACCACGACAGGTTCCCCCAATGAGCAGTTCTTC
few	TRBD1	TRBV2	TRBJ2-5	CASRTGTGSAQETQYF	TGTGCCAGCAGAACCGGGACAGGGTCAGCCCAAGAGACCCAGTACTTC
.	.	TRBV6-1	TRBJ1-5	CASQRQMNQPQHF	TGTGCCAGCCAGCGGCAGATGAATCAGCCCCAGCATTTT
few	.	TRBV2	TRBJ1-6	CASSEEQSPLHF	TGTGCCAGCAGTGAAGAACAGTCACCCCTCCACTTT
once	.	TRBV7-9	TRBJ1-1	CASSDAWTGRAFF	TGTGCCAGCAGCGACGCTTGGACGGGGAGGGCCTTCTTT
.	TRBD1	TRBV27	TRBJ2-5	CASSSTGGWGETQYF	TGTGCCAGCAGTTCGACAGGGGGCTGGGGAGAGACCCAGTACTTC
.	.	TRBV30	TRBJ1-5	CAWRDSSYQPQHF	TGTGCCTGGAGGGATTCCTCCTATCAGCCCCAGCATTTT
.	.	TRBV6-1	TRBJ1-6	CASSEGGWPNSPLHF	TGTGCCAGCAGTGAAGGGGGGTGGCCTAATTCACCCCTCCACTTT
.	.	TRBV20-1	TRBJ1-5	CSAQDNQPQHF	TGCAGTGCCCAGGACAATCAGCCCCAGCATTTT
.	.	TRBV4-1	TRBJ1-4	CASSQVGGLGLEKLFF	TGCGCCAGCAGCCAAGTTGGAGGGCTCGGTCTTGAAAAACTGTTTTTT
.	.	TRBV19	TRBJ1-5	CASSIERQPQHF	TGTGCCAGTAGTATAGAGCGTCAGCCCCAGCATTTT
.	TRBD1	TRBV7-3	TRBJ1-1	CASSNTGDSKPEAFF	TGTGCCAGCAGCAACACCGGGGACAGTAAGCCTGAAGCTTTCTTT
.	TRBD2	TRBV28	TRBJ2-1	CASNLPGLADEQFF	TGTGCCAGCAACCTCCCGGGACTAGCTGATGAGCAGTTCTTC
.	.	TRBV27	TRBJ2-4	CASSLGGGGKNIQYF	TGTGCCAGCAGTTTAGGTGGTGGAGGCAAAAACATTCAGTACTTC
.	.	TRBV9	TRBJ2-2	CASSVVDSLTGELFF	TGTGCCAGCAGCGTAGTGGACAGCCTCACCGGGGAGCTGTTTTTT
.	.	TRBV5-6	TRBJ1-3	CASSLRRILPRGNTIYF	TGTGCCAGCAGCTTGAGGAGGATTTTGCCCCGGGGAAACACCATATATTTT
.	TRBD1	TRBV28	TRBJ1-4	CASSLGTVPEKLFF	TGTGCCAGCAGTCTTGGGACAGTACCCGAAAAACTGTTTTTT
once	.	TRBV19	TRBJ2-7	CASSTGEAYEQYF	TGTGCCAGTAGTACAGGGGAGGCCTACGAGCAGTACTTC
.	.	TRBV19	TRBJ1-5	CSSAGKNQPQHF	TGTTCTTCAGCGGGGAAAAATCAGCCCCAGCATTTT
once	.	TRBV7-3	TRBJ2-2	CASSQSRDIANTGELFF	TGTGCCAGCAGCCAGAGCCGGGACATTGCGAACACCGGGGAGCTGTTTTTT
few	TRBD2	TRBV29-1	TRBJ2-3	CSVEKGTITDTQYF	TGCAGCGTTGAAAAGGGGACTATCACAGATACGCAGTATTTT
.	.	TRBV28	TRBJ2-7	CASTAGQVEQYF	TGTGCCAGCACTGCGGGGCAGGTCGAGCAGTACTTC
.	.	TRBV19	TRBJ2-7	CASSPRFGQQDYEQYF	TGTGCCAGTAGTCCCCGTTTTGGACAGCAAGACTACGAGCAGTACTTC
.	.	TRBV6-1	TRBJ2-7	CASKLDRSSYEQYF	TGTGCCAGCAAACTAGACAGGAGCTCCTACGAGCAGTACTTC
.	.	TRBV6-5	TRBJ1-1	CASSPTGRWAFF	TGTGCCAGCAGTCCGACCGGTCGGTGGGCTTTCTTT
.	.	TRBV7-3	TRBJ2-3	CASSYRPPSSGDTQYF	TGTGCCAGCAGCTACCGGCCCCCTTCGTCCGGGGATACGCAGTATTTT
.	.	TRBV5-1	TRBJ1-4	CASSSLPGSQEKLFF	TGCGCCAGCAGCTCCCTTCCAGGGAGCCAAGAAAAACTGTTTTTT
.	.	TRBV19	TRBJ2-2	CASSIGTPTNTGELFF	TGTGCCAGTAGTATAGGGACACCTACGAACACCGGGGAGCTGTTTTTT
.	.	TRBV5-8	TRBJ2-5	CASSAPQGGLETQYF	TGTGCCAGCAGCGCCCCTCAGGGTGGTTTAGAGACCCAGTACTTC
.	TRBD1	TRBV15	TRBJ1-5	CATSRAMDRADQPQHF	TGTGCCACCAGCAGAGCCATGGACAGGGCAGACCAGCCCCAGCATTTT
.	.	TRBV9	TRBJ2-2	CASRTSGTGELFF	TGTGCCAGCAGAACCTCGGGCACCGGGGAGCTGTTTTTT
.	.	TRBV18	TRBJ1-5	CASSPGISNQPQHF	TGTGCCAGCTCACCAGGGATTAGCAATCAGCCCCAGCATTTT
.	TRBD2	TRBV5-4	TRBJ2-5	CASSFGGAGQETQYF	TGTGCCAGCAGCTTCGGGGGGGCCGGCCAAGAGACCCAGTACTTC
.	.	TRBV29-1	TRBJ2-5	CSVELNQETQYF	TGCAGCGTTGAACTAAATCAAGAGACCCAGTACTTC